The 20 T cell receptor beta chains below come from one sample, sequenced in a study of blood T cell repertoires in COVID-19. Assay used: immunoSEQ multiplex PCR; TCRdb lists only in-frame clones, some missing. The profile shows approximately 30,000 clones, less than 80% of them singletons. The sample consisted of peripheral blood. The receptors originated from a man aged 65 to 79 with acute or convalescent COVID-19.

The gene calls are TRBV7-2 and TRBJ1-6; 7 nucleotides align to TRBD1. The CDR3 spans 15 residues. With V trimmed by 3 bases and J by 7 bases, 6 bases remained unmatched. The V gene's germline CDR1 is SGHTA and CDR2 FQGNSA. The CDR3 coding sequence is TGTGCCAGCAGCTTGTCCGGGACAGAAAATTCACCCCTCCACTTT. Residues: CASSLSGTENSPLHF.

The V gene is TRBV11-2, the J gene TRBJ2-7; 10 nucleotides agree with TRBD2. With V trimmed by 3 bases and J by 5 bases, 10 bases remained unmatched. The germline V gene has CDR1 SGHAT and CDR2 FQNNGV. CDR3 length equals 16 residues. The CDR3 protein is CASSFFGLAVLNEQYF. The CDR3 DNA sequence: TGTGCCAGCAGCTTCTTCGGACTAGCGGTCCTGAACGAGCAGTACTTC.

This chain joins TRBV24-1 and TRBJ1-4, with 8 bases identical to TRBD1. CDR1 and CDR2 (germline): KGHDR, SFDVKD. This CDR3 has 16 amino acids. V shed 5 bases, J shed 7 bases, and the junction held 11 bases outside the gene matches. CDR3 DNA: TGTGCCACCAGTGCAGGAGCCGGACAGGGCTTTGAAAAACTGTTTTTT. It is translated as CATSAGAGQGFEKLFF.

This chain connects TRBV7-9 to TRBJ2-5; TRBD2 is a possible D gene (5 bases). V was cut by 4 bases and J by 3 bases, with 12 bases left in between. The germline V gene encodes CDR1 SEHNR and CDR2 FQNEAQ (reference sequence). This CDR3 contains 14 residues. CDR3 DNA: TGTGCCAGCAGCTACAGTACGAGGGAAGAGACCCAGTACTTC. Translation: CASSYSTREETQYF.

V gene TRBV10-3 combines with J gene TRBJ1-5, with 7 bases matching TRBD1. V lost 5 bases to trimming and J lost 0 bases; unmatched junction nucleotides: 4. The CDR3 consists of 15 residues. Germline assignment: CDR1 ENHRY and CDR2 SYGVKD. DNA for the CDR3: TGTGCCATCAGTCAGAGGGGGCCTAGCAATCAGCCCCAGCATTTT. It specifies CAISQRGPSNQPQHF.

This chain uses TRBV6-5 with TRBJ1-4; 7 bases match TRBD1. The CDR3 consists of 14 residues. The V gene end was trimmed by 11 bases and the J gene end by 4 bases; junction bases not matched to a gene: 10. CDR1 and CDR2 from the germline V gene are MNHEY and SVGAGI. The CDR3 region is CAAAQGGNNEKLFF. CDR3 bases: TGTGCCGCCGCGCAGGGGGGTAATAATGAAAAACTGTTTTTT.

The chain joins TRBV27 to TRBJ1-4, with 9 bases that match TRBD1. J lost 8 bases, V lost 5 bases, and 6 bases had no gene match. The germline V gene has CDR1 MNHEY and CDR2 SMNVEV (reference sequence). There are 14 residues in the CDR3. CDR3 sequence reads: CASSPRDRAEKLFF. In nucleotides, the CDR3 is TGTGCCAGCAGTCCCCGGGACAGGGCCGAAAAACTGTTTTTT.

The chain couples TRBV6-1 to TRBJ1-6; D is ambiguous. This CDR3 contains 17 residues. V was pared by 2 bases and J by 1 base, with 12 bases between. Germline V gene data show CDR1 as MNHNS and CDR2 as SASEGT. The CDR3 nucleotides are TGTGCCAGCAGTGAATCGAGGGATCAATCCTATAATTCACCCCTCCACTTT. Translation gives CASSESRDQSYNSPLHF.

V gene TRBV2 combines with J gene TRBJ1-5, with unresolved D. V lost 2 bases and J 3 bases, leaving 8 bases between the germline ends. CDR1 and CDR2 from the germline V gene are SNHLY and FYNNEI. CDR3 length equals 14 residues. CDR3 sequence: CASSENPDNQPQHF. DNA for the CDR3: TGTGCCAGCAGTGAAAACCCAGACAATCAGCCCCAGCATTTT.

V is TRBV6-5 and J is TRBJ1-1; D is uncertain. Germline assignment: CDR1 MNHEY and CDR2 SVGAGI. CDR3 length: 15 residues. V shed 6 bases and J shed 6 bases, with 20 bases lying between them. This chain's CDR3 is CASRRAPTGQAEAFF. CDR3 nucleotide sequence: TGTGCCAGCAGACGAGCCCCTACTGGGCAGGCTGAAGCTTTCTTT.

This clone appeared a few times. This chain links TRBV6-2 or TRBV6-3 with TRBJ2-1; 9 bases are a match to TRBD2. Trimming at V came to 2 bases and at J to 3 bases, leaving 5 bases not matched to a gene. CDR1 and CDR2 (germline): MNHEY, SVGEGT. The CDR3 sequence is 16 residues long. The CDR3 sequence is CASSYQSGRLYNEQFF. The CDR3, as DNA: TGTGCCAGCAGTTACCAGAGCGGGAGGCTCTACAATGAGCAGTTCTTC.

This clone was picked up a small number of times. V is TRBV4-3 and J is TRBJ1-2; TRBD1 aligns across 8 bases. J lost 7 bases, V lost 5 bases, and 12 bases had no gene match. The CDR3 extends over 15 amino acids. Germline CDR1 LGHNA, CDR2 YSLEER. CDR3 sequence: CASSLGPGQAGGYTF. CDR3 bases: TGCGCCAGCAGCTTAGGTCCGGGACAGGCAGGTGGCTACACCTTC.

V usage is TRBV5-4 and J usage is TRBJ1-1, with D possibly being TRBD1 (6 bases). Germline CDR1 reads SGHNT; CDR2 reads YYREEE (reference sequence). CDR3 length: 16 residues. Trimming pared 4 bases from V and 2 bases from J, leaving 18 bases between. The CDR3 DNA reads TGTGCCAGCAGCCGGCCCAGGGGTGAGGCTAACACTGAAGCTTTCTTT. Amino acid sequence: CASSRPRGEANTEAFF. Full variable domain (outside the CDR3, taken from reference TRBV5-4 and TRBJ1-1): ETGVTQSPTHLIKTRGQQVTLRCSSQSGHNTVSWYQQALGQGPQFIFQYYREEENGRGNFPPRFSGLQFPNYSSELNVNALELDDSALYLCASSRPRGEANTEAFFGQGTRLTVV.

The chain joins TRBV24-1 to TRBJ2-1; TRBD2 matches at 10 bases. Germline V gives CDR1 KGHDR, CDR2 SFDVKD. With V trimmed by 4 bases and J by 4 bases, 12 bases remained unmatched. The CDR3 totals 18 residues. Written as DNA, the CDR3 is TGTGCCACCAGTGAACCCAATCCTCGTAGCGGGGGGTACAATGAGCAGTTCTTC. Protein sequence: CATSEPNPRSGGYNEQFF.

V gene TRBV28 combines with J gene TRBJ1-6; D gene uncertain. The V gene lost 7 bases and the J gene lost 11 bases, with 15 bases spanning the gap. Germline V gene lookup returns CDR1 MDHEN and CDR2 SYDVKM. This CDR3 has 13 amino acids. Written as DNA, the CDR3 is TGTGCCAGCACCCTGGAGCCTTCGGCACCCCTCCACTTT. Translated: CASTLEPSAPLHF.

The chain has TRBV28 and TRBJ1-5, with D tentatively TRBD1 (6 bases). This CDR3 is 15 amino acids long. Trimming pared 2 bases from V and 6 bases from J, leaving 14 bases between. Germline CDR1 reads MDHEN; CDR2 reads SYDVKM. Here the CDR3 DNA reads TGTGCCAGCAGTTTAATCAATAACAGGGCTCAGCCCCAGCATTTT. The encoded protein is CASSLINNRAQPQHF.

The chain carries TRBV7-2 and TRBJ2-1; possible D gene TRBD2, 6 bases. The CDR3 has 13 residues. V shed 7 bases and J shed 8 bases, with 15 bases lying between them. From germline, CDR1 is SGHTA and CDR2 FQGNSA. CDR3 amino acids: CASTLGRDHEQFF. The CDR3 DNA is TGTGCCAGCACCCTCGGGAGAGACCATGAGCAGTTCTTC.

The J gene is TRBJ2-3, the V gene TRBV18; D remains unclear. Trimming removed 6 bases from V and 4 bases from J, with 11 bases in between. From germline, CDR1 is KGHSH and CDR2 LQKENI. CDR3 size: 13 residues. The CDR3 DNA follows: TGTGCCAGCTCCCTTGACACCGCAGATACGCAGTATTTT. Translation: CASSLDTADTQYF.

The CDR3 sequence: CSVMGEQGHRGYTF. The DNA for the CDR3 is TGCAGCGTCATGGGGGAACAGGGCCACCGCGGCTACACCTTC. The genes are TRBV29-1 and TRBJ1-2, with a tentative D call TRBD1 (6 bases). V dropped 6 bases and J dropped 8 bases, with 22 bases sitting between them. The germline gives CDR1 SQVTM, CDR2 ANQGSEA. The CDR3 loop spans 14 amino acids.

V is TRBV27 and J is TRBJ1-5, with D unclear. The germline gives CDR1 MNHEY, CDR2 SMNVEV (reference sequence). The CDR3 sequence is 14 residues long. Between the trimmed V and J ends, which lost 2 bases and 1 base, there was a span of 6 bases. In nucleotides, the CDR3 is TGTGCCAGCAGTTTAAGGGAGAGCAATCAGCCCCAGCATTTT. Translation gives CASSLRESNQPQHF.